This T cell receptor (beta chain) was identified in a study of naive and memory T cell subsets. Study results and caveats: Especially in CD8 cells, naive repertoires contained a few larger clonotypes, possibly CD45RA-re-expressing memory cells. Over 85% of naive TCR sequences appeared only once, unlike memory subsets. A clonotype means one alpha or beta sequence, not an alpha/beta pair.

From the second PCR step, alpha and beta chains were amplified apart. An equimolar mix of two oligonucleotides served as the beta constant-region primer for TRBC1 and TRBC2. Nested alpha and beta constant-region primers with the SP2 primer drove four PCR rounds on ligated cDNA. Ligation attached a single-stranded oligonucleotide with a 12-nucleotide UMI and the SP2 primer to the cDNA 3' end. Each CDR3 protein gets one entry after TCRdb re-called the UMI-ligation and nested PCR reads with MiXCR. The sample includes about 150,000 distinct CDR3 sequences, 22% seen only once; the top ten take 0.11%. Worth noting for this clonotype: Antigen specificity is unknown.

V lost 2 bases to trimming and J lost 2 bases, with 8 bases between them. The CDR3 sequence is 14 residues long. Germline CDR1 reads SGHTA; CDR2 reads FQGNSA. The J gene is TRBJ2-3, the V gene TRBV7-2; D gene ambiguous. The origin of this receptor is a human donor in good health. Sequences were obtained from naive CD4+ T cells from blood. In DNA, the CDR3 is TGTGCCAGCAGCTTAAGGGCCTTCACAGATACGCAGTATTTT. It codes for CASSLRAFTDTQYF.